This T cell receptor beta chain was found in a study of blood T cell repertoires in COVID-19 (dated by TCRdb to between 2020 and 2021). In the study overall: Samples from collaborators originated in the United States, Italy and Spain and spanned both the acute and convalescent phases of COVID-19. The material from the prospective study consisted of cDNA or gDNA derived from T cells, B-cell-depleted T cells, or PBMCs. Subjects who had been exposed to COVID-19, were actively infected with it, or had recovered from it provided the deeply sampled blood TCRbeta repertoires that made up the dataset. The repertoires were released in a freely available public database intended as a resource for research on the immune response to SARS-CoV-2. The samples were drawn from two sources: the first 160 participants of the ongoing ImmuneRACE study, and 1,000 to 1,500 subjects contributed by 6 global collaborators. A de-identified subject ID, COVID-19 status, age in years and sex were almost always included in the sample metadata. Where HLA class I and class II types were available, the types were taken from metadata supplied by the sample provider, not from assay-based typing. Study-wide findings and limitations: The amount of clinical and demographic metadata varied by source and participant and was provided uncurated.

Comments on this clone: Its binding antigen is unknown. Per-nucleotide qualities are absent, and no much larger clonotype sits a single base away.

The immunoSEQ Assay, a bias-controlled multiplex PCR, was used to amplify TCRbeta CDR3 regions from genomic DNA. In the original analysis: The number of nucleated cells in each sample was estimated from the amplification of reference gene primers within the assay. To quantify the absolute abundance of each unique TCRbeta CDR3 rearrangement, sequence reads were collapsed and filtered. For each sample, productive Simpson clonality was calculated as the square root of Simpson's diversity index over productive rearrangements. Here the immuneACCESS table is served through TCRdb, limited to in-frame sequences with V and J called. Missing clones are a known gap in these copies; in checked studies unresolved V genes cover under half, and the rest lacks a known reason. Clone size and the V and J calls come from that table; the DNA yielded D and trimming. This sample lists 73,000 or so clones; 65% to 90% were detected once. 6% to 7% of the sample is held by the ten biggest clonotypes.

Each collaborating institution followed its own protocols to collect whole blood in K2EDTA tubes. For TCRbeta analysis, collaborators shipped samples in one of three forms: frozen whole blood, isolated PBMCs, or DNA extracted from either of those sample types. Sample: peripheral blood. This clonotype was sampled from a woman in her sixties with acute or convalescent COVID-19.

The DNA sequence is given as TGTGCCAGCAGTACCGGACAGACGGGATCACCCCTCCACTTT. Its protein is CASSTGQTGSPLHF. The chain was built from TRBV6-5 and TRBJ1-6, and TRBD1 may be the D gene, going by 6 matching bases. CDR1 MNHEY and CDR2 SVGAGI are derived from the germline V gene. The CDR3 sequence holds 14 residues, the cysteine and phenylalanine included. Just CDR3 DNA is preserved here, 42 bases in frame from base 1. Deletion took 5 bases off V and 10 bases off J, with a span of 15 bases between the germline ends.